This TCR beta chain was profiled in a study of blood T cell repertoires in COVID-19. Study context: There were acute and convalescent COVID-19 samples, and they came from the United States, Italy and Spain.

The CDR3 is 14 residues long. The V gene lost 4 bases and the J gene lost 2 bases, with 9 bases spanning the gap. Germline CDR1 is MNHEY and CDR2 is SVGAGI. Profiling relied on immunoSEQ multiplex PCR, and the TCRdb table lists in-frame clones only, not all of them. The sample has under 100,000 clones, 70% to 90% seen once; the top ten hold 15% to 20%. The sequence was collected from a human donor in a cohort sampled during active COVID-19. Sequencing input: peripheral blood. The rearrangement uses TRBV6-5 and TRBJ1-5; D gene uncertain. The CDR3 bases are TGTGCCAGCAGTTTCACCCAGGGCAATCAGCCCCAGCATTTT. Encoded protein: CASSFTQGNQPQHF.